This is a list of T cell receptor beta chains from one sample in a study of blood T cell repertoires in COVID-19. Assay: immunoSEQ multiplex PCR; the TCRdb copy retains only in-frame clones and omits some. The profile shows around 280,000 clones, about nine tenths of them singletons. Sequenced material: PBMCs or T cells enriched from blood (not recorded which). The origin of the receptors is a woman in her 40s who had recovered from COVID-19. Each CDR3 is given with its conserved first and last residue. D genes are given only for firm matches. Size is stated for part of the rows, as once, few or many counts, or as a class when the clone is expanded.

>-|TRBV9|TRBD1|TRBJ1-2
TGTGCCAGCAGCGCCACGGGACAGGCGTTAGGCTACACCTTC
CASSATGQALGYTF
>once|TRBV30|-|TRBJ1-3
TGTGCCTGGAGTGTATATGCGGCCCCCATATATTTT
CAWSVYAAPIYF
>few|TRBV6-5|TRBD1|TRBJ1-5
TGTGCCAGCGGGAAACAGGGGTTTTATCAGCCCCAGCATTTT
CASGKQGFYQPQHF
>-|TRBV27|TRBD1|TRBJ1-5
TGTGCCAGCAGCCCCTCGGACAGGGCTGCGAGCCAGCATTTT
CASSPSDRAASQHF
>-|TRBV30|TRBD1|TRBJ1-1
TGTGCCCGGCGGGAGGGACAGGGGGTATGGGGTACTGAAGCTTTCTTT
CARREGQGVWGTEAFF
>-|TRBV5-1|TRBD1|TRBJ2-3
TGCGCCTCGAGACAGGGAGCCACAGATACGCAGTATTTT
CASRQGATDTQYF
>-|TRBV24-1|TRBD1|TRBJ2-5
TGTGCCACCAGTGATCCGACAGGGGGCGAGACCCAGTACTTC
CATSDPTGGETQYF
>-|TRBV7-3|TRBD2|TRBJ2-1
TGTGCCAGCGGCGCTAGCGGGGGGTACAATGAGCAGTTCTTC
CASGASGGYNEQFF
>-|TRBV27|TRBD2|TRBJ2-3
TGTGCCAGCAGTCCCAGAGCGGGGGCTATCACAGATACGCAGTATTTT
CASSPRAGAITDTQYF
>-|TRBV28|TRBD1|TRBJ1-1
TGTGCCAGCAGGCTATCAGGGGGCGCGGGCACTGAAGCTTTCTTT
CASRLSGGAGTEAFF
>-|TRBV14|-|TRBJ1-2
TGTGCCAGCAGCCTCGGACAGAACTATGGCTACACCTTC
CASSLGQNYGYTF
>-|TRBV3-1/TRBV3-2|TRBD2|TRBJ2-7
TGTGCCAGCAGCCAAGGGGCGGGAGGCTGGTACGAGCAGTACTTC
CASSQGAGGWYEQYF
>-|TRBV9|TRBD2|TRBJ2-3
TGTGCCAGTAAGCGGGAGGAAGGCACAGATACGCAGTATTTT
CASKREEGTDTQYF
>-|TRBV7-2|TRBD2|TRBJ2-7
TGTGCCAGCAGCTCTCAGATAGGCGTGGCAGGACTAGCCTACGAGCAGTACTTC
CASSSQIGVAGLAYEQYF
>-|TRBV27|TRBD1|TRBJ1-5
TGTGCCAGCAAACCAACAGGGGTCGGAAATCAGCCCCAGCATTTT
CASKPTGVGNQPQHF
>once|TRBV7-9|-|TRBJ2-7
TGTGCCAGCAGCTTCGGCGGTGCGAGCTCCTACGAGCAGTACTTC
CASSFGGASSYEQYF
>-|TRBV7-3|-|TRBJ1-1
TGTGCCAGCAGCCCTGGCCCCAGGGGCACTGAAGCTTTCTTT
CASSPGPRGTEAFF
>-|TRBV27|TRBD1|TRBJ2-1
TGTGCCAGCAGTACGGACAGGGGGCTACTGAATGAGCAGTTCTTC
CASSTDRGLLNEQFF
>-|TRBV5-8|-|TRBJ1-5
TGTGCCAGCAGCCCTCGGGACTACCAAGGGCAGCCCCAGCATTTT
CASSPRDYQGQPQHF
>-|TRBV19|-|TRBJ1-5
TGTGCCAGTAGTATAGATCGGGGGCAGCCCCAGCATTTT
CASSIDRGQPQHF
>-|TRBV4-2|TRBD1|TRBJ2-7
TGTGCCAGCAGCCCGCCAGGGACAGGGGCGGGGGAGCAGTACTTC
CASSPPGTGAGEQYF
>-|TRBV7-8|-|TRBJ2-5
TGTGCCAGCAGCTTAGAGTCAGGGGTAGCGACCCAGTACTTC
CASSLESGVATQYF
>once|TRBV6-2/TRBV6-3|-|TRBJ2-2
TGTGCCAGCAGCAACCCCCGGGAACGGGGTCGGGAGCTGTTTTTT
CASSNPRERGRELFF
>-|TRBV3-1/TRBV3-2|TRBD1|TRBJ1-5
TGTGCCAGCAGCCGGTCGACAGGGTCGGGACAGCCCCAGCATTTT
CASSRSTGSGQPQHF
>-|TRBV19|TRBD1|TRBJ1-5
TGTGCCAGTAAAGGACAGGGCGTTGTCAATCAGCCCCAGCATTTT
CASKGQGVVNQPQHF
>few|TRBV7-3|TRBD2|TRBJ2-1
TGTGCCAGCAGCTTGTCCGGGAGGTCCTACAATGAGCAGTTCTTC
CASSLSGRSYNEQFF
>-|TRBV18|-|TRBJ2-6
TGTGCCAGCTCACCACGCGCGGATACCTCTGGGGCCAACGTCCTGACTTTC
CASSPRADTSGANVLTF
>-|TRBV27|TRBD2|TRBJ2-1
TGTGCCAGCAGTTTTAGCGGGAGGAAGGATGAGCAGTTCTTC
CASSFSGRKDEQFF
>-|TRBV29-1|TRBD1|TRBJ1-1
TGCAGCGTTGAACGACAGGGTTACACTGAAGCTTTCTTT
CSVERQGYTEAFF
>-|TRBV5-6|-|TRBJ2-1
TGTGCCAGCAGCTCCCTAGTTATTCGGAATGAGCAGTTCTTC
CASSSLVIRNEQFF
>-|TRBV5-1|-|TRBJ2-6
TGCGCCAGCAGCTTGGATACTGGGGCCAACGTCCTGACTTTC
CASSLDTGANVLTF
>once|TRBV12-3/TRBV12-4|-|TRBJ1-2
TGTGCCAGCAGTTTACAGGCTTTCCAAGGCTACACCTTC
CASSLQAFQGYTF
>once|TRBV5-4|TRBD1|TRBJ1-2
TGTGCCAGCAGCTCAGGGGGCAGGGGAAACTATGGCTACACCTTC
CASSSGGRGNYGYTF
>-|TRBV9|-|TRBJ1-1
TGTGCCAGCAGCCCCAGGGAGGTAGGGCGCGGGAACACTGAAGCTTTCTTT
CASSPREVGRGNTEAFF
>-|TRBV9|-|TRBJ2-7
TGTGCCAGCAGCGCCCATACGAGCTCCTACGAGCAGTACTTC
CASSAHTSSYEQYF
>-|TRBV5-1|-|TRBJ2-3
TGCGCCAGCAGCTTGTACGGGTCTAGCACAGATACGCAGTATTTT
CASSLYGSSTDTQYF
>-|TRBV5-6|TRBD2|TRBJ2-5
TGTGCCAGCAGCTTGCCGTCTAGCGGGGGGGAGACCCAGTACTTC
CASSLPSSGGETQYF
>-|TRBV30|-|TRBJ2-1
TGTGCCTGGAGTGTCGGAGTTCCCTACAATGAGCAGTTCTTC
CAWSVGVPYNEQFF
>-|TRBV30|-|TRBJ1-3
TGTGCCTGGACGTTAGGGGACAGAAACACCATATATTTT
CAWTLGDRNTIYF
>-|TRBV3-1/TRBV3-2|-|TRBJ1-2
TGTGCCAGCAGCCTAGAAGGGACTTACTATGGCTACACCTTC
CASSLEGTYYGYTF
>-|TRBV10-3|TRBD1|TRBJ1-1
TGTGCCATCAGTGAGTCTGCGGGACAGGGGGTAGGAGGCACTGAAGCTTTCTTT
CAISESAGQGVGGTEAFF
>-|TRBV6-6|TRBD2|TRBJ2-5
TGTGCCAGCAGTCCCCTCTATTTGGCGGGAGGAAACCAAGAGACCCAGTACTTC
CASSPLYLAGGNQETQYF
>-|TRBV19|TRBD2|TRBJ2-5
TGTGCCAGTAGTGCGGGACTAGCGGGAGGCGAGACCCAGTACTTC
CASSAGLAGGETQYF
>-|TRBV13|-|TRBJ1-1
TGTGCCAGCAGCTCGCGGGGTACTGAAGCTTTCTTT
CASSSRGTEAFF
>-|TRBV12-2|-|TRBJ1-2
TGTGCAAGTCGGAGTGCGAGCTATGGCTACACCTTC
CASRSASYGYTF
>-|TRBV2|-|TRBJ1-1
TGTGCCAGCAGAGGCGGGGGTAGGGGGGAAGCTTTCTTT
CASRGGGRGEAFF
>-|TRBV7-9|-|TRBJ1-3
TGTGCCAGCAGCTTCCGGACAAGTGGAAACACCATATATTTT
CASSFRTSGNTIYF
>-|TRBV5-1|-|TRBJ1-2
TGCGCCAGCAGCATCTACAGGTTCCCCAGCTATGGCTACACCTTC
CASSIYRFPSYGYTF
>once|TRBV7-2|TRBD2|TRBJ2-1
TGTGCCAGCAGTATTAGGGGAGGGGACTACAATGAGCAGTTCTTC
CASSIRGGDYNEQFF
>once|TRBV14|-|TRBJ2-5
TGTGCCAGCAGCCAAGCCCGGGGGTCCCCTCAAGAGACCCAGTACTTC
CASSQARGSPQETQYF
>-|TRBV6-5|TRBD1|TRBJ1-6
TGTGCCAGCAGTCCCAGGGACAGGAATAATTCACCCCTCCACTTT
CASSPRDRNNSPLHF
>-|TRBV19|TRBD1|TRBJ1-4
TGTGCCAGTAGTATTAATAAAAGGGACAGTTGGGATGAAAAACTGTTTTTT
CASSINKRDSWDEKLFF
>-|TRBV3-1/TRBV3-2|-|TRBJ1-2
TGTGCCAGCAGCCAAGATCGCAGGTATAACTATGGCTACACCTTC
CASSQDRRYNYGYTF
>-|TRBV4-3|TRBD1|TRBJ1-3
TGCGCCAGCAGCCAAGAATTCCAGGGGGGAGGAAACACCATATATTTT
CASSQEFQGGGNTIYF